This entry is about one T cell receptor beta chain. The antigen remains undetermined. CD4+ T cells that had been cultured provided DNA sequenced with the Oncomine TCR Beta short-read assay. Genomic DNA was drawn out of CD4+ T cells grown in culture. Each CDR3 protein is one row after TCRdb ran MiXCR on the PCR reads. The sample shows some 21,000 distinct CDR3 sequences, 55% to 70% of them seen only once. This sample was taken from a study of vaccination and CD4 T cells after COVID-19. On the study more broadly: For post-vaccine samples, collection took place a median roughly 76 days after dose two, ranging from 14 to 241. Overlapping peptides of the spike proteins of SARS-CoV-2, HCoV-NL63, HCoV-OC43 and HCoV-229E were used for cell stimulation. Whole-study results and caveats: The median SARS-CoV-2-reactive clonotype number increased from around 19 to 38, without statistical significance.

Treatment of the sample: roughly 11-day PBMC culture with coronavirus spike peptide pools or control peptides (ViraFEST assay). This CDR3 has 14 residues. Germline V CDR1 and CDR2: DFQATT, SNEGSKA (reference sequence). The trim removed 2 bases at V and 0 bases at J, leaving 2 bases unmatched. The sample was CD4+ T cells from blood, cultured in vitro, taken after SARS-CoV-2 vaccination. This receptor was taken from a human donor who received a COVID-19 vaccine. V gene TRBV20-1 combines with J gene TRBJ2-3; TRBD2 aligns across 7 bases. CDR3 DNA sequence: TGCAGTGCTAGACGACTAGCTAGCACAGATACGCAGTATTTT. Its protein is CSARRLASTDTQYF.